What follows are 27 T cell receptor beta chains derived from one specimen sequenced in a study of early T cells in non-severe SARS-CoV-2 infection. TCRdb itself ran the 5' RACE reads through MiXCR, one entry per CDR3 protein. This sample has fewer than 65,000 distinct CDR3 sequences, with roughly 7.6% found just once. The source was whole blood, collected at baseline. Receptors originate from an adult who was a healthcare worker with PCR-confirmed SARS-CoV-2 infection or an uninfected control (not recorded which).

The J gene is TRBJ2-1, the V gene TRBV9; 9 nucleotides match TRBD2. V shed 0 bases and J 11 bases; nucleotides not matched to a gene: 9. The CDR3 covers 15 residues. Germline CDR1 is SGDLS and CDR2 is YYNGEE. The CDR3 nucleotides are TGTGCCAGCAGCGTAGTCGGGACTAGCTTAGGTCAGCAGTTCTTC. Translation: CASSVVGTSLGQQFF.

This clonotype has only a few counts. The V and J genes are TRBV20-1 and TRBJ2-1, with D perhaps TRBD2 (5 bases). The V gene's germline CDR1 is DFQATT and CDR2 SNEGSKA (reference sequence). V gave up 6 bases and J gave up 9 bases, with 15 bases separating them. This CDR3 region has 12 residues. In DNA, the CDR3 is TGCAGTGCCCGACGTCCCACTAGTGAGCAGTTCTTC. Its translation is CSARRPTSEQFF.

The J gene is TRBJ2-1, the V gene TRBV6-2 or TRBV6-3; 7 bases map to TRBD2. There are 19 residues in the CDR3. V trimming: 2 bases; J trimming: 0 bases; junction bases outside the gene matches: 13. Germline V gene sequence: CDR1 MNHEY, CDR2 SVGEGT. The CDR3 coding sequence is TGTGCCAGCAGTTACAATTTGCGGGAGATTCACAGCTCCTACAATGAGCAGTTCTTC. This codes for CASSYNLREIHSSYNEQFF.

By sample share, this clonotype is medium-sized. The rearrangement joins TRBV20-1 to TRBJ1-1; D is undetermined. Per the germline V gene, CDR1 is DFQATT and CDR2 is SNEGSKA (reference sequence). With 7 bases removed from V and 0 bases from J, the gap between germline ends came to 6 bases. The CDR3 length is 11 residues. CDR3 sequence reads: CSGEMNTEAFF. The CDR3 DNA is TGCAGTGGGGAGATGAACACTGAAGCTTTCTTT.

V gene TRBV20-1 combines with J gene TRBJ1-1; D not resolved. The CDR3 consists of 14 residues. V was shortened by 5 bases and J by 0 bases, with 13 bases between the two germline ends. CDR1 is DFQATT, CDR2 SNEGSKA, per germline (reference sequence). This CDR3 is CSAGATNMNTEAFF. The CDR3 region has the DNA TGCAGTGCTGGAGCCACCAATATGAACACTGAAGCTTTCTTT.

This clonotype has only a few counts. This rearrangement joins TRBV3-1 to TRBJ1-4, with TRBD1 matching 7 bases. The V gene end was trimmed by 4 bases and the J gene end by 11 bases; junction bases not matched to a gene: 13. Per germline, CDR1 LGHDT and CDR2 YNNKEL (reference sequence). The CDR3 extends over 15 amino acids. Written as DNA, the CDR3 is TGTGCCAGCAGCCTACAGACAGGGACCTCTTTGAAACTGTTTTTT. It is translated as CASSLQTGTSLKLFF.

This clonotype was seen repeatedly, ten times or more. The rearrangement joins TRBV29-1 to TRBJ2-6, with no clear D. Germline V gene sequence: CDR1 SQVTM, CDR2 ANQGSEA. This CDR3 spans 13 amino acids. The germline V and J ends were trimmed by 4 bases and 0 bases, with 4 bases remaining between them. The CDR3 spells CSVAYSGANVLTF. The CDR3 DNA sequence: TGCAGCGTTGCTTACTCTGGGGCCAACGTCCTGACTTTC.

This clonotype was picked up a small number of times. The V and J genes are TRBV6-2 or TRBV6-3 and TRBJ1-1; unclear D gene. The CDR3 totals 14 residues. The germline V gene has CDR1 MNHEY and CDR2 SVGEGT. Trimming took off 6 bases at V and 7 bases at J, with 18 bases between the two ends. The DNA of the CDR3 is TGTGCCAGCAGAATTGACATACCTATGGGTGAAGCTTTCTTT. Translating it yields CASRIDIPMGEAFF.

On this clonotype: A read error may produce the germline difference seen at one junction end. V gene TRBV3-1 combines with J gene TRBJ2-3; D perhaps matches TRBD2 (6 bases). Germline CDR1 reads LGHDT; CDR2 reads YNNKEL (reference sequence). This CDR3 is built from 17 residues. The CDR3 region is CASSQVVLATSTDTQYF. CDR3 nucleotide sequence: TGTGCCAGCAGTCAAGTGGTCCTAGCGACTAGCACAGATACGCAGTATTTT.

V is TRBV2 and J is TRBJ1-5; no definite D call. The germline gives CDR1 SNHLY, CDR2 FYNNEI. The V and J ends lost 5 bases and 4 bases respectively, with 6 bases between them. The CDR3 extends over 12 amino acids. The CDR3 DNA reads as TGTGCCAGCAGTCAGATAAATCAGCCCCAGCATTTT. Protein: CASSQINQPQHF.

This clonotype was detected many times. The rearrangement uses TRBV4-3 and TRBJ2-6; D call uncertain. Trimming took 0 bases from V and 1 from J, leaving 16 bases between them. This CDR3 has 19 amino acids. The germline gives CDR1 LGHNA, CDR2 YSLEER. CDR3 amino acids: CASSQDYVGSGSGANVLTF. The CDR3 DNA sequence: TGCGCCAGCAGCCAAGATTACGTGGGATCCGGTTCTGGGGCCAACGTCCTGACTTTC.

J is TRBJ2-7 and V is TRBV29-1, with D possibly TRBD2 on 5 matching bases. Germline CDR1 and CDR2: SQVTM and ANQGSEA. Trimming stripped 4 bases from V and 1 base from J, with 11 bases between. The CDR3 spans 13 residues. CDR3 nucleotides: TGCAGCGTTGCAACCGGGAAATCCTACGAGCAGTACTTC. Translation gives CSVATGKSYEQYF.

The J gene is TRBJ2-7, the V gene TRBV3-1, with TRBD2 as a possible D gene (5 bases). V was trimmed by 5 bases and J by 5 bases, leaving 13 bases between them. The CDR3 is 13 amino acids. The germline V gene has CDR1 LGHDT and CDR2 YNNKEL (reference sequence). CDR3: CASSRTLRHEQYF. In nucleotides, the CDR3 is TGTGCCAGCAGCAGGACTTTGCGCCACGAGCAGTACTTC.

This clonotype appeared many times. J is TRBJ2-5 and V is TRBV12-3 or TRBV12-4, with 10 bases lining up with TRBD1. This CDR3 comprises 15 residues. J gave up 3 bases and V 8 bases, and 9 bases lay outside the gene matches. CDR3 sequence reads: CASGPGTGDKETQYF. Written as DNA, the CDR3 is TGTGCCAGCGGGCCCGGGACAGGGGACAAAGAGACCCAGTACTTC.

The chain couples TRBV28 to TRBJ2-3; perhaps TRBD2 as D (5 bases). Per germline, CDR1 MDHEN and CDR2 SYDVKM. This CDR3 region has 14 residues. Trimming removed 10 bases from V and 0 bases from J, with 14 bases in between. CDR3 sequence reads: CATIRGTSTDTQYF. DNA for the CDR3: TGTGCCACTATCCGGGGAACTAGCACAGATACGCAGTATTTT.

This clonotype was seen ten or more times. The rearrangement uses TRBV12-3 or TRBV12-4 and TRBJ2-1; 12 bases align to TRBD2. V shed 6 bases, J shed 8 bases, and the junction held 14 bases outside the gene matches. The CDR3 contains 17 residues. The DNA of the CDR3 is TGTGCCAGCAGCCCCCCCCCGGCTAGCGGGAGGGTCTATGAGCAGTTCTTC. Protein: CASSPPPASGRVYEQFF.

This chain uses TRBV28 with TRBJ2-7; D is possibly TRBD1 (6 bases). Germline assignment: CDR1 MDHEN and CDR2 SYDVKM. Trimming stripped 9 bases from V and 2 bases from J, with 17 bases between. This CDR3 is built from 14 residues. For the CDR3, the DNA is TGTGCCAGTCAGGGGATAGGGCTTACCTACGAGCAGTACTTC. Translated: CASQGIGLTYEQYF.

This clonotype occurred a few times. CDR3 loop: CASSQLAGSLYNEQFF. The CDR3 DNA reads as TGCGCCAGCAGCCAGCTAGCGGGTTCCCTCTACAATGAGCAGTTCTTC. This chain connects TRBV4-3 to TRBJ2-1; 8 bases match TRBD2. The germline V gene has CDR1 LGHNA and CDR2 YSLEER. V lost 3 bases to trimming and J lost 3 bases; unmatched junction nucleotides: 7. The CDR3 has 16 amino acids.

This clonotype was counted ten times or more. The rearrangement links TRBV6-2 or TRBV6-3 to TRBJ2-1; D unclear. The germline gives CDR1 MNHEY, CDR2 SVGEGT. Trimming took 7 bases from V and 2 from J, leaving 9 bases between them. This CDR3 comprises 13 residues. CDR3 sequence reads: CASTTRTYNEQFF. The CDR3 nucleotides are TGTGCCAGCACGACCCGGACCTACAATGAGCAGTTCTTC.

This clonotype has more than one count but fewer than ten. The V call is TRBV27, the J call TRBJ2-7; TRBD2 matches 9 bases. Germline CDR1 MNHEY, CDR2 SMNVEV (reference sequence). The CDR3 extends over 14 amino acids. J lost 6 bases, V lost 6 bases, and 9 bases had no gene match. The CDR3 protein is CASRLRLAASEQYF. Written as DNA, the CDR3 is TGTGCCAGCAGACTAAGACTAGCGGCTTCCGAGCAGTACTTC.

Only a few counts were recorded for this clonotype. The chain employs TRBV3-1 and TRBJ2-2; D is undetermined. The ends were cut back, 3 bases at V and 5 bases at J, with 13 bases in the middle. The CDR3 extends over 15 amino acids. Germline V gene data show CDR1 as LGHDT and CDR2 as YNNKEL (reference sequence). DNA of the CDR3: TGTGCCAGCAGCCAGGCACATGGATGGACCGGGGAGCTGTTTTTT. Its translation: CASSQAHGWTGELFF. Full variable domain (remainder filled in from reference TRBV3-1 and TRBJ2-2): DTAVSQTPKYLVTQMGNDKSIKCEQNLGHDTMYWYKQDSKKFLKIMFSYNNKELIINETVPNRFSPKSPDKAHLNLHINSLELGDSAVYFCASSQAHGWTGELFFGEGSRLTVL.

The chain links TRBV20-1 to TRBJ2-1; 7 positions match TRBD2. The J segment lost 1 base and the V segment lost 4 bases, leaving 4 bases of the junction unmatched. The germline CDR1 and CDR2 sequences are DFQATT and SNEGSKA (reference sequence). The CDR3 covers 14 residues. This CDR3 reads CSATAGDSYNEQFF. The CDR3 nucleotides are TGCAGTGCTACGGCGGGAGATTCCTACAATGAGCAGTTCTTC.

This clonotype was detected ten times or more. V gene TRBV25-1 combines with J gene TRBJ1-2; perhaps TRBD1 as D (6 bases). The germline CDR1 and CDR2 sequences are MGHDK and SYGVNS. V lost 1 base and J lost 2, with 11 bases in between. The length of the CDR3 is 15 residues. CDR3 nucleotide sequence: TGTGCCAGCAGTGAATCCAGGGGCCCAAACTATGGCTACACCTTC. Translating gives CASSESRGPNYGYTF.

This clonotype was counted ten times or more. The chain recombines TRBV7-9 with TRBJ2-7, with D possibly being TRBD2 (7 bases). Per the germline V gene, CDR1 is SEHNR and CDR2 is FQNEAQ (reference sequence). Trimming stripped 4 bases from V and 2 bases from J, with 15 bases between. The CDR3 length is 15 residues. DNA for the CDR3: TGTGCCAGCAGCTCCGGCGGGGGCCATCCCTACGAGCAGTACTTC. Amino acids: CASSSGGGHPYEQYF.

In this sample, this clonotype turned up many times. This chain links TRBV7-8 with TRBJ2-7; perhaps D is TRBD1 or TRBD2 (5 bases each). The CDR3 has 12 amino acids. From germline, CDR1 is SGHVS and CDR2 FQNEAQ. V lost 6 bases to trimming and J lost 9 bases, with 15 bases between them. CDR3 residues: CASRREDGGQYF. The CDR3 region has the DNA TGTGCCAGCAGGAGGGAAGATGGGGGGCAGTACTTC.

The chain joins TRBV29-1 to TRBJ2-7; TRBD2 aligns across 9 bases. The CDR3 totals 14 residues. J was trimmed by 3 bases and V by 2 bases; bases with no gene match: 5. Per the germline V gene, CDR1 is SQVTM and CDR2 is ANQGSEA. In nucleotides, the CDR3 is TGCAGCGTTGAAATCGTTAGCGGGAGCTACGAGCAGTACTTC. It translates to CSVEIVSGSYEQYF.

The J gene is TRBJ2-7, the V gene TRBV6-1; tentative D call: TRBD1 (6 bases). The CDR3 spans 13 residues. V lost 4 bases and J lost 3, with 10 bases in between. The germline gives CDR1 MNHNS, CDR2 SASEGT. CDR3 DNA: TGTGCCAGCAGTGCCGGGACATACTACGAGCAGTACTTC. Translating gives CASSAGTYYEQYF.